Each of the 32 T cell receptor beta chains below was sequenced from the same sample in a study of control samples from healthy donors and cancer patients. Produced via immunoSEQ multiplex PCR; TCRdb's table is partial and in-frame only. The sample lists 95,000 to 150,000 clones, about 89% occurring once. The sequencing input was blood. The receptor source for this set is a woman between 18 and 29 years old in good health.

The rearrangement joins TRBV28 to TRBJ1-1, with TRBD1 identical over 9 bases. CDR3 length: 15 residues. The V segment lost 3 bases and the J segment 5 bases; nucleotides outside the gene matches: 7. Germline V gives CDR1 MDHEN, CDR2 SYDVKM. CDR3 sequence: CASSLKIDRGTEAFF. The DNA for the CDR3 is TGTGCCAGCAGTTTGAAAATTGACAGGGGGACTGAAGCTTTCTTT.

The chain uses TRBV4-2 and TRBJ2-4; D may be TRBD1 (6 bases). Trimming took off 1 base at V and 5 bases at J, with 12 bases between the two ends. The CDR3 spans 15 residues. Germline V gene sequence: CDR1 LGHNA, CDR2 YNFKEQ. DNA for the CDR3: TGTGCCAGCAGCCAAGGGGGCAGGGGAGAAAACATTCAGTACTTC. Protein: CASSQGGRGENIQYF.

In its sample, this clone was seen once. This chain joins TRBV4-3 and TRBJ2-1; 13 nucleotides agree with TRBD2. Germline CDR1 is LGHNA and CDR2 is YSLEER. The CDR3 has 16 residues. V dropped 4 bases and J dropped 7; count of bases not matched to a gene: 7. CDR3 nucleotide sequence: TGCGCCAGCAGCCCGCGGACTAGCGGGGGAGGTAATGAGCAGTTCTTC. The encoded protein is CASSPRTSGGGNEQFF.

The rearrangement links TRBV28 to TRBJ1-2; possible D gene TRBD1, 6 bases. This CDR3 spans 16 amino acids. Germline CDR1 reads MDHEN; CDR2 reads SYDVKM. Trimming left V 4 bases short and J 3 bases short, with 18 bases between. The CDR3 here is CASSSPRGHGHYGYTF. The DNA for the CDR3 is TGTGCCAGCAGTTCCCCGAGGGGACATGGGCACTATGGCTACACCTTC.

This clone is a singleton in its sample. The chain is built from TRBV5-1 and TRBJ2-2; 7 bases agree with TRBD2. CDR1 SGHRS and CDR2 YFSETQ come from the germline V gene. After removal of 0 bases from V and 3 bases from J, the junction contained 5 bases not matched to a gene. This CDR3 is 16 amino acids long. The CDR3 region is CASSLVGGSYTGELFF. As DNA, the CDR3 is TGCGCCAGCAGCTTGGTTGGCGGGAGTTACACCGGGGAGCTGTTTTTT. The full variable domain, its missing parts supplied by reference TRBV5-1 and TRBJ2-2, is KAGVTQTPRYLIKTRGQQVTLSCSPISGHRSVSWYQQTPGQGLQFLFEYFSETQRNKGNFPGRFSGRQFSNSRSEMNVSTLELGDSALYLCASSLVGGSYTGELFFGEGSRLTVL.

CDR3 sequence reads: CASSPLGGYTF. In nucleotides, the CDR3 is TGTGCCAGCAGCCCCCTGGGTGGCTACACCTTC. The chain couples TRBV28 to TRBJ1-2; D ambiguous. Germline V gives CDR1 MDHEN, CDR2 SYDVKM. CDR3 size: 11 residues. The ends were cut back, 6 bases at V and 7 bases at J, with 9 bases in the middle.

The CDR3 sequence: CAIPRAGGIPQGFYTQYF. The CDR3 nucleotides are TGTGCCATCCCTCGGGCAGGGGGAATTCCCCAGGGGTTTTATACGCAGTATTTT. The V call is TRBV5-7, the J call TRBJ2-3; 7 bases are a match to TRBD1. TRBV5-7 is designated an ORF whose function remains uncertain. This CDR3 comprises 18 residues. The ends lost 9 bases at V and 7 bases at J; junction bases unmatched: 26.

The chain couples TRBV2 to TRBJ2-3, with D maybe TRBD2 (6 bases). Germline lookup yields CDR1 SNHLY and CDR2 FYNNEI. V lost 4 bases and J lost 4, with 12 bases in between. The CDR3 sequence is 14 residues long. CDR3 in DNA: TGTGCCAGCAGTGGTAGAGGAGGGGCAGATACGCAGTATTTT. The encoded protein is CASSGRGGADTQYF.

The chain carries TRBV19 and TRBJ2-3, with a possible D match to TRBD2 (6 bases). The CDR3 extends over 18 amino acids. V lost 3 bases, J lost 4 bases, and 23 bases lay in between. Looked up from germline, CDR1 is LNHDA and CDR2 is SQIVND (reference sequence). The CDR3: CASSMGLFEGGLADTQYF. Here the CDR3 DNA reads TGTGCCAGTAGTATGGGCCTGTTTGAGGGAGGATTGGCAGATACGCAGTATTTT.

The CDR3 is CASSQDTGLAGEETQYF. The CDR3 DNA is TGTGCCAGCAGCCAAGATACAGGACTAGCGGGAGAAGAGACCCAGTACTTC. The chain recombines TRBV4-2 with TRBJ2-5; the match to TRBD2 covers 13 bases. After removal of 0 bases from V and 3 bases from J, the junction contained 4 bases not matched to a gene. Germline V CDR1 and CDR2: LGHNA, YNFKEQ. The CDR3 covers 17 residues.

This chain joins TRBV9 and TRBJ2-2, with 14 bases identical to TRBD2. CDR1 and CDR2 (germline): SGDLS, YYNGEE. Germline trimming cut 6 bases from V and 7 bases from J; bases unmatched to any gene: 5. The CDR3 runs to 15 residues. This chain's CDR3 is CASKTSGGAGGELFF. DNA of the CDR3: TGTGCCAGCAAGACTAGCGGGGGGGCTGGCGGGGAGCTGTTTTTT.

This clone turned up a few times. The gene calls are TRBV11-3 and TRBJ2-1; perhaps TRBD2 as D (6 bases). Germline V gene lookup returns CDR1 SGHNT and CDR2 YENEEA. This CDR3 spans 14 amino acids. Trimming left V 0 bases short and J 7 bases short, with 10 bases between. The CDR3 reads CASSLEAGWNEQFF. DNA of the CDR3: TGTGCCAGCAGCTTAGAGGCGGGATGGAATGAGCAGTTCTTC.

This sequence joins TRBV28 and TRBJ2-7, with 11 nucleotides matching TRBD1. Germline lookup yields CDR1 MDHEN and CDR2 SYDVKM. V gave up 1 base and J gave up 2 bases; unmatched junction bases: 4. The CDR3 length is 16 residues. This CDR3 reads CASSLFGTGGTYEQYF. The CDR3 DNA follows: TGTGCCAGCAGTTTATTTGGGACAGGGGGGACCTACGAGCAGTACTTC. The whole variable domain, filled in from reference TRBV28 and TRBJ2-7, reads DVKVTQSSRYLVKRTGEKVFLECVQDMDHENMFWYRQDPGLGLRLIYFSYDVKMKEKGDIPEGYSVSREKKERFSLILESASTNQTSMYLCASSLFGTGGTYEQYFGPGTRLTVT.

The chain couples TRBV10-3 to TRBJ1-6; TRBD1 aligns across 8 bases. The V gene's germline CDR1 is ENHRY and CDR2 SYGVKD. With V trimmed by 2 bases and J by 3 bases, 6 bases remained unmatched. The CDR3 is 17 amino acids. The CDR3 bases are TGTGCCATCAGTGAGAGGCAACAGGGGGTCTATAATTCACCCCTCCACTTT. It specifies CAISERQQGVYNSPLHF.

The chain carries TRBV5-6 and TRBJ2-7, with 11 bases aligning to TRBD1. Trimming took 7 bases from V and 6 from J; bases not matched to a gene: 9. CDR1 and CDR2 from the germline V gene are SGHDT and YYEEEE. The CDR3 covers 14 residues. CDR3 nucleotides: TGTGCCAGCGGAACCGGGACAGGGGGGTCCGAGCAGTACTTC. It encodes CASGTGTGGSEQYF.

The count of this clone is one. Since a much larger clone is just one base distant, this may be a read error. This same CDR3 is encoded by further DNA sequences in the sample. The V gene is TRBV5-1, the J gene TRBJ1-2; 10 bases fit TRBD1. The CDR3 runs 13 residues. CDR1 SGHRS and CDR2 YFSETQ come from the germline V gene. V was clipped by 2 bases and J by 8 bases; unmatched bases: 3. DNA for the CDR3: TGCGCCAGCAGCTTCGGACAGGGGGGGGGCTACACCTTC. This translates into CASSFGQGGGYTF.

V and J are TRBV29-1 and TRBJ2-7; D may be TRBD1 (5 bases). With 3 bases removed from V and 2 bases from J, the gap between germline ends came to 17 bases. The germline V gene encodes CDR1 SQVTM and CDR2 ANQGSEA. This CDR3 comprises 15 residues. This chain's CDR3 is CSVDSGKGVTYEQYF. The CDR3 DNA follows: TGCAGCGTTGATTCTGGGAAAGGGGTAACCTACGAGCAGTACTTC.

The chain employs TRBV4-3 and TRBJ2-7, with D unclear. Germline V gene sequence: CDR1 LGHNA, CDR2 YSLEER. The CDR3 spans 14 residues. V lost 1 base to trimming and J lost 4 bases, with 11 bases between them. The CDR3 protein is CASSQGLPSYEQYF. As DNA, the CDR3 is TGCGCCAGCAGCCAAGGGCTCCCCTCGTACGAGCAGTACTTC.

The rearrangement links TRBV24-1 to TRBJ2-7; TRBD1 aligns across 10 bases. CDR3 length: 16 amino acids. The V segment lost 4 bases and the J segment 0 bases; nucleotides outside the gene matches: 5. Germline-derived CDR1 and CDR2 are KGHDR and SFDVKD. The CDR3 loop reads CATSEGDRGSSYEQYF. The CDR3 DNA is TGTGCCACCAGTGAAGGGGACAGGGGTAGCTCCTACGAGCAGTACTTC.

The rearrangement joins TRBV3-1 (or the pseudogene TRBV3-2) to TRBJ1-1; D is possibly TRBD1 (5 bases). V lost 4 bases and J lost 1, with 22 bases in between. CDR1 is LGHDT, CDR2 YNNKEL, per germline (reference sequence). The length of the CDR3 is 18 residues. The CDR3 here is CASSRVSFKGVRNTEAFF. The DNA for the CDR3 is TGTGCCAGCAGCCGAGTATCATTTAAAGGGGTAAGGAACACTGAAGCTTTCTTT.

The V and J genes are TRBV7-3 and TRBJ1-6; D is ambiguous. V was trimmed by 2 bases and J by 9 bases, leaving 8 bases between them. Germline-derived CDR1 and CDR2 are SGHTA and FQGTGA. The CDR3 runs to 13 residues. CDR3 amino acids: CASSLYFGSPLHF. DNA of the CDR3: TGTGCCAGCAGCTTATATTTCGGTTCACCCCTCCACTTT.

V is TRBV19 and J is TRBJ1-5, with 7 positions matching TRBD1. Germline CDR1 is LNHDA and CDR2 is SQIVND (reference sequence). CDR3 length equals 16 residues. The trim removed 5 bases at V and 3 bases at J, leaving 10 bases unmatched. The CDR3 nucleotides are TGTGCCAGTAGTTCTAGAACGACAGGGTACAATCAGCCCCAGCATTTT. This gives the protein CASSSRTTGYNQPQHF.

The chain carries TRBV21-1 and TRBJ2-5. TRBV21-1 is annotated as a pseudogene. The length of the CDR3 is 16 residues. As DNA, the CDR3 is TGTGCCAGCAGCCCTCCGGGGCGCGCCCCCCCGGAGACCCAGTACTTC. Translated: CASSPPGRAPPETQYF.

This clone was recorded once. V is TRBV4-2 and J is TRBJ1-3; D not certain. The CDR3 has 15 residues. Germline values: CDR1 LGHNA, CDR2 YNFKEQ. V was cut by 4 bases and J by 0 bases, with 10 bases left in between. The CDR3: CASSRGESSGNTIYF. The CDR3 DNA sequence: TGTGCCAGCAGCCGGGGAGAGAGCTCTGGAAACACCATATATTTT.

The chain recombines TRBV19 with TRBJ1-5; 10 nucleotides match TRBD1. Germline V gene lookup returns CDR1 LNHDA and CDR2 SQIVND (reference sequence). V gave up 7 bases and J gave up 5 bases; unmatched junction bases: 11. The CDR3 extends over 16 amino acids. The CDR3 protein is CASTPAGTGAHQPQHF. For the CDR3, the DNA is TGTGCCAGTACCCCCGCCGGGACAGGGGCCCATCAGCCCCAGCATTTT.

This chain connects TRBV12-3 or TRBV12-4 to TRBJ1-3; D is unresolved. V gave up 5 bases and J gave up 6 bases, with 5 bases separating them. This CDR3 is built from 11 residues. CDR3 residues: CASSPLNTIYF. The CDR3 nucleotides are TGTGCCAGCAGTCCTCTAAACACCATATATTTT.

The sample holds a few counts of this clone. V and J are TRBV7-6 and TRBJ2-3; D remains ambiguous. Germline lookup yields CDR1 SGHVS and CDR2 FNYEAQ. CDR3 size: 13 residues. V lost 0 bases, J lost 5 bases, and 6 bases lay in between. The CDR3 reads CASSLAFLDTQYF. For the CDR3, the DNA is TGTGCCAGCAGCTTAGCGTTTCTAGATACGCAGTATTTT.

V gene TRBV6-2 or TRBV6-3 combines with J gene TRBJ2-7; 7 bases align to TRBD2. From germline, CDR1 is MNHEY and CDR2 SVGEGT. Trimming cost V 4 bases and J 0 bases; bases outside gene matches: 12. This CDR3 has 17 residues. CDR3 bases: TGTGCCAGCAGTTCTCGTCAGGGCGGGAGAACCTCCTACGAGCAGTACTTC. It encodes CASSSRQGGRTSYEQYF.

This rearrangement joins TRBV7-2 to TRBJ1-4; TRBD1 matches at 8 bases. Germline CDR1 and CDR2: SGHTA and FQGNSA. V shed 1 base, J shed 7 bases, and the junction held 8 bases outside the gene matches. This CDR3 has 16 residues. The DNA of the CDR3 is TGTGCCAGCAGCTTAGGTGGACAGGGTAGTAGTGAAAAACTGTTTTTT. It translates to CASSLGGQGSSEKLFF.

As for this clone: One end of the junction does not line up with germline, which may come from a read error. The rearrangement uses TRBV5-8 and TRBJ1-1, with 9 bases fitting TRBD1. The CDR3 is 16 residues long. The germline CDR1 and CDR2 sequences are SGHTS and YDEGEE. CDR3 bases: TGTGCCAGCAGGTTGGGAGAGACAGGGGGTCAGACTGAAGCTTTCTTT. This gives the protein CASRLGETGGQTEAFF.

The DNA of the CDR3 is TGTGCCAGCAGCCACGATAGCTCGGCGGTTGGCTACACCTTC. Amino acid sequence: CASSHDSSAVGYTF. The V and J genes are TRBV7-2 and TRBJ1-2; D ambiguous. The V and J ends lost 5 bases and 7 bases respectively, with 17 bases between them. The CDR3 contains 14 residues. Per germline, CDR1 SGHTA and CDR2 FQGNSA.

The rearrangement links TRBV28 to TRBJ2-7; a possible D gene is TRBD1 (5 bases). V dropped 5 bases and J dropped 4 bases, with 21 bases sitting between them. Germline assignment: CDR1 MDHEN and CDR2 SYDVKM. There are 16 residues in the CDR3. CDR3 sequence: CASSPPPGKLIYEQYF. For the CDR3, the DNA is TGTGCCAGCAGTCCTCCCCCAGGGAAGCTGATTTACGAGCAGTACTTC.